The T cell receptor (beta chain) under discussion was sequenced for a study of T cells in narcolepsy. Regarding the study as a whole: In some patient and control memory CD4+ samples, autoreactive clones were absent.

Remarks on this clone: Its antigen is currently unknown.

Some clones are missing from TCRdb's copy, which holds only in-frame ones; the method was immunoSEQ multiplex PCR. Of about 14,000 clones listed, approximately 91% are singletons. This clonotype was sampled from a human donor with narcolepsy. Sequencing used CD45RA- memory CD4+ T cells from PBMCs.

The CDR3 DNA is TGCGCCAGCAGCTTAAGCCCCACAGATACGCAGTATTTT. It yields the protein CASSLSPTDTQYF. The rearrangement uses TRBV5-1 and TRBJ2-3; no firm D call. CDR1 and CDR2 from the germline V gene are SGHRS and YFSETQ. There are 13 residues in the CDR3. V lost 2 bases and J lost 2, with 6 bases in between. Combining the CDR3 with reference TRBV5-1 and TRBJ2-3 gives the whole variable domain KAGVTQTPRYLIKTRGQQVTLSCSPISGHRSVSWYQQTPGQGLQFLFEYFSETQRNKGNFPGRFSGRQFSNSRSEMNVSTLELGDSALYLCASSLSPTDTQYFGPGTRLTVL.